Below are 18 T cell receptor beta chains sequenced from a single sample in a study of blood T cell repertoires in COVID-19. The table came from immunoSEQ multiplex PCR; TCRdb's copy has only in-frame clones and leaves some out. The profile covers more than 95,000 clones, with around 90% appearing a single time and roughly 8.2% taken by the ten largest. What was sequenced was peripheral blood. These receptors came from a human donor in a cohort sampled during active COVID-19.

This sequence joins TRBV4-2 and TRBJ2-7; the match to TRBD2 covers 8 bases. Per the germline V gene, CDR1 is LGHNA and CDR2 is YNFKEQ. The V gene end was trimmed by 2 bases and the J gene end by 5 bases; junction bases not matched to a gene: 8. This CDR3 has 15 residues. The CDR3 nucleotides read TGTGCCAGCAGCCAACCCGGGAGGGCCGTCCACGAGCAGTACTTC. This sequence encodes CASSQPGRAVHEQYF.

The CDR3 loop reads CASSPYPPTGGPYEQYF. For the CDR3, the DNA is TGTGCCAGCTCACCATACCCCCCGACAGGGGGCCCCTACGAGCAGTACTTC. The chain recombines TRBV18 with TRBJ2-7, with TRBD1 identical over 10 bases. The CDR3 consists of 17 residues. V lost 2 bases to trimming and J lost 2 bases; unmatched junction nucleotides: 9. From germline, CDR1 is KGHSH and CDR2 LQKENI.

The V call is TRBV5-1, the J call TRBJ1-1; TRBD1 might be the D (5 bases). Between the trimmed V and J ends, which lost 5 bases and 1 base, there was a span of 12 bases. This CDR3 is 14 amino acids long. CDR1 and CDR2 from the germline V gene are SGHRS and YFSETQ. The CDR3 DNA reads TGCGCCAGCAGAAGGGGTCAGACGAACACTGAAGCTTTCTTT. It specifies CASRRGQTNTEAFF.

In DNA, the CDR3 is TGTGCCAGCAGCCGGTCTAGCGGGAGAGGAGACCAAGAGACCCAGTACTTC. Amino acids: CASSRSSGRGDQETQYF. This chain uses TRBV4-2 with TRBJ2-5; 10 bases agree with TRBD2. J gave up 0 bases and V 4 bases, and 8 bases lay outside the gene matches. The CDR3 covers 17 residues. Germline CDR1 reads LGHNA; CDR2 reads YNFKEQ.

The chain is built from TRBV20-1 and TRBJ2-2, with 8 bases fitting TRBD2. J was trimmed by 5 bases and V by 3 bases; bases with no gene match: 11. The germline V gene encodes CDR1 DFQATT and CDR2 SNEGSKA (reference sequence). The CDR3 has 16 residues. The CDR3 DNA reads TGCAGTGCTAGTTGGGGGACTAGTTCAAAGACCGGGGAGCTGTTTTTT. It yields the protein CSASWGTSSKTGELFF.

The chain uses TRBV19 and TRBJ2-2; D unresolved. This CDR3 is 15 amino acids long. Trimming stripped 4 bases from V and 0 bases from J, with 9 bases between. Germline CDR1 is LNHDA and CDR2 is SQIVND (reference sequence). CDR3 sequence reads: CASSTDNANTGELFF. The CDR3 coding sequence is TGTGCCAGTAGTACCGACAATGCGAACACCGGGGAGCTGTTTTTT.

This chain connects TRBV11-3 to TRBJ2-7; 7 bases match TRBD1. V lost 5 bases to trimming and J lost 2 bases; unmatched junction nucleotides: 9. The CDR3 runs to 15 residues. The germline V gene has CDR1 SGHNT and CDR2 YENEEA. The CDR3: CASSIGGQQTYEQYF. The CDR3 nucleotides are TGTGCCAGCAGCATAGGGGGACAGCAAACCTACGAGCAGTACTTC. Full variable domain (remainder filled in from reference TRBV11-3 and TRBJ2-7): EAGVVQSPRYKIIEKKQPVAFWCNPISGHNTLYWYLQNLGQGPELLIRYENEEAVDDSQLPKDRFSAERLKGVDSTLKIQPAELGDSAVYLCASSIGGQQTYEQYFGPGTRLTVT.

The genes are TRBV9 and TRBJ2-7; D is unclear. There are 14 residues in the CDR3. The germline V gene encodes CDR1 SGDLS and CDR2 YYNGEE. V lost 1 base and J lost 4, with 12 bases in between. CDR3 sequence reads: CASSVSVEDYEQYF. The CDR3 DNA reads TGTGCCAGCAGCGTATCGGTCGAGGATTACGAGCAGTACTTC.

The chain recombines TRBV7-3 with TRBJ2-5; D is unclear. CDR1 is SGHTA, CDR2 FQGTGA, per germline. CDR3 size: 15 residues. With 5 bases removed from V and 7 bases from J, the gap between germline ends came to 20 bases. CDR3 amino acids: CASSLSAGFSWTQYF. The CDR3 nucleotides are TGTGCCAGCAGCCTGAGCGCCGGGTTCTCTTGGACCCAGTACTTC.

CDR3 amino acids: CASSLEQSSSYEQYF. The CDR3 DNA reads TGTGCCAGCAGCTTGGAACAGTCAAGCTCCTACGAGCAGTACTTC. The J gene is TRBJ2-7, the V gene TRBV5-5, with unresolved D. The CDR3 sequence is 15 residues long. The germline V gene has CDR1 SGHKS and CDR2 YYEKEE (reference sequence). The V gene lost 0 bases and the J gene lost 0 bases, with 10 bases spanning the gap. The whole variable domain, filled in from reference TRBV5-5 and TRBJ2-7, reads DAGVTQSPTHLIKTRGQQVTLRCSPISGHKSVSWYQQVLGQGPQFIFQYYEKEERGRGNFPDRFSARQFPNYSSELNVNALLLGDSALYLCASSLEQSSSYEQYFGPGTRLTVT.

This clone was seen more than once but under ten times. This rearrangement joins TRBV10-1 to TRBJ2-3, with TRBD1 matching over 12 bases. Unmatched junction bases numbered 11, after V lost 5 bases and J lost 2 bases. The CDR3 spans 18 residues. Germline V gene sequence: CDR1 WNHNN, CDR2 SYGVQD (reference sequence). The CDR3 DNA is TGCGCCAGCAGTCGGAGGGCCGGGACAGGGGGCATCACAGATACGCAGTATTTT. Translating it yields CASSRRAGTGGITDTQYF.

This clone was seen more than once but under ten times. This chain connects TRBV10-1 to TRBJ2-3; tentatively, D is TRBD2 (5 bases). Germline-derived CDR1 and CDR2 are WNHNN and SYGVQD (reference sequence). The CDR3 sequence is 16 residues long. The germline V and J ends were trimmed by 2 bases and 5 bases, with 17 bases remaining between them. The CDR3 DNA reads as TGCGCCAGCAGTGAGGGCCTAGCTCAAGGTGGAGATACGCAGTATTTT. Its protein is CASSEGLAQGGDTQYF.

The CDR3 region has the DNA TGTGCCAGCAGCTTCGGCGGCTCTTTTCCTAGCACAGATACGCAGTATTTT. Protein: CASSFGGSFPSTDTQYF. V is TRBV11-3 and J is TRBJ2-3; D uncertain. This CDR3 has 17 residues. Between the trimmed V and J ends, which lost 3 bases and 0 bases, there was a span of 16 bases. Germline CDR1 is SGHNT and CDR2 is YENEEA.

The chain is built from TRBV18 and TRBJ2-7, with 9 bases fitting TRBD1. Germline trimming cut 2 bases from V and 6 bases from J; bases unmatched to any gene: 2. The germline V gene has CDR1 KGHSH and CDR2 LQKENI. This CDR3 comprises 13 residues. The CDR3 here is CASSPGTGSEQYF. The CDR3 nucleotides are TGTGCCAGCTCACCAGGGACAGGGTCCGAGCAGTACTTC. Complete variable domain (other parts from reference TRBV18 and TRBJ2-7): NAGVMQNPRHLVRRRGQEARLRCSPMKGHSHVYWYRQLPEEGLKFMVYLQKENIIDESGMPKERFSAEFPKEGPSILRIQQVVRGDSAAYFCASSPGTGSEQYFGPGTRLTVT.

DNA for the CDR3: TGTGCCAGCAGTACAGCGGCTAGCGGGGGGATTGAGCAGTTCTTC. Translation gives CASSTAASGGIEQFF. The V gene is TRBV6-4, the J gene TRBJ2-1; 11 bases line up with TRBD2. This CDR3 has 15 amino acids. Germline-derived CDR1 and CDR2 are MRHNA and SNTAGT. J lost 9 bases, V lost 5 bases, and 9 bases had no gene match.

This chain connects TRBV19 to TRBJ2-1, with 7 nucleotides matching TRBD2. The germline V gene encodes CDR1 LNHDA and CDR2 SQIVND (reference sequence). The CDR3 length is 15 residues. J gave up 3 bases and V 5 bases, and 7 bases lay outside the gene matches. CDR3 sequence: CASSPPGLNYNEQFF. The CDR3, as DNA: TGTGCCAGTAGTCCACCGGGACTAAACTACAATGAGCAGTTCTTC.

This chain links TRBV7-6 with TRBJ2-2, with TRBD1 matching over 8 bases. CDR1 and CDR2 from the germline V gene are SGHVS and FNYEAQ. The CDR3 consists of 15 residues. The V segment lost 7 bases and the J segment 5 bases; nucleotides outside the gene matches: 9. The CDR3 here is CASTMTGELTGELFF. CDR3 nucleotide sequence: TGTGCCAGCACCATGACAGGGGAGTTGACCGGGGAGCTGTTTTTT.

The J gene is TRBJ2-3, the V gene TRBV19; tentative D call: TRBD1 (6 bases). Germline values: CDR1 LNHDA, CDR2 SQIVND (reference sequence). The CDR3 is 13 amino acids. Trimming stripped 7 bases from V and 4 bases from J, with 12 bases between. CDR3 DNA: TGTGCCAGTACCCGCAGGGGTTCAGATACGCAGTATTTT. This translates into CASTRRGSDTQYF.